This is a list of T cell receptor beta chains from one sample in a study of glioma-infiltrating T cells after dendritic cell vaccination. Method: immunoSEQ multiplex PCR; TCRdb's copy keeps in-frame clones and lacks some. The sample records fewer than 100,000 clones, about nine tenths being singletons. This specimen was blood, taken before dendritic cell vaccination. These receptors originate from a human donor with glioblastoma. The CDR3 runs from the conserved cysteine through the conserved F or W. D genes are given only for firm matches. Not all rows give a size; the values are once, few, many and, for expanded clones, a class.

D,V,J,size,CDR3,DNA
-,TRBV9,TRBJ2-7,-,CASSVGGARSYEQYF,TGTGCCAGCAGCGTGGGGGGAGCCCGAAGTTACGAGCAGTACTTC
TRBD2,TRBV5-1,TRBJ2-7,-,CASSLSAGLVEQYF,TGCGCCAGCAGCTTGTCCGCGGGACTAGTCGAGCAGTACTTC
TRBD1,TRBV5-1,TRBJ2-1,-,CASSPPGQVYNEQFF,TGCGCCAGCAGCCCACCGGGACAGGTATACAATGAGCAGTTCTTC
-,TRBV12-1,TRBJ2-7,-,CASSGIYRREKYEQYF,TGTGCCAGCAGTGGGATTTATAGGCGGGAGAAGTACGAGCAGTACTTC
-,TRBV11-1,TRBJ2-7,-,CASSLALGAYEQYF,TGTGCCAGCAGCTTAGCGCTGGGGGCTTACGAGCAGTACTTC
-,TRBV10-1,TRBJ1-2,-,CASRYRGDRIYGYTF,TGCGCCAGCAGGTACCGCGGGGATCGCATCTATGGCTACACCTTC
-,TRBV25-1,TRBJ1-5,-,CASSESSGVEGNQPQHF,TGTGCCAGCAGTGAATCGTCAGGGGTTGAGGGCAATCAGCCCCAGCATTTT
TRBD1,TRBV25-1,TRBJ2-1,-,CASSESRGLYNEQFF,TGTGCCAGCAGTGAATCCAGGGGGCTCTACAATGAGCAGTTCTTC
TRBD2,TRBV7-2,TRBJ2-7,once,CASSAIAGSYEQYF,TGTGCCAGCAGCGCTATAGCGGGGAGCTACGAGCAGTACTTC
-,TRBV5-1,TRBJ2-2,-,CASSLVLNTGELFF,TGCGCCAGCAGCTTGGTATTGAACACCGGGGAGCTGTTTTTT
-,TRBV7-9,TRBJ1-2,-,CASTDSPVDRTNYGYTF,TGTGCCAGCACCGATTCCCCGGTTGACAGGACTAACTATGGCTACACCTTC
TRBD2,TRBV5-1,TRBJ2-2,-,CASSWPSGSLSPNTGELFF,TGCGCCAGCAGCTGGCCGAGCGGGAGTCTTTCTCCGAACACCGGGGAGCTGTTTTTT
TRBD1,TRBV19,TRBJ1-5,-,CASSDGQGAGSNQPQHF,TGTGCCAGTAGTGACGGACAGGGGGCAGGTAGCAATCAGCCCCAGCATTTT
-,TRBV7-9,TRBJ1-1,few,CASSPGDRPEAFF,TGTGCCAGCAGCCCGGGGGATCGCCCTGAAGCTTTCTTT
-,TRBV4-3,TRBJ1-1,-,CASSPSIQAEAFF,TGCGCCAGCAGCCCCTCCATTCAGGCTGAAGCTTTCTTT
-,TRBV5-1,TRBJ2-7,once,CASSENYEQYF,TGCGCCAGCAGCGAGAACTACGAGCAGTACTTC
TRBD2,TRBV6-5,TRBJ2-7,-,CASRERGLAPYEQYF,TGTGCCAGCAGGGAGAGGGGACTAGCGCCGTACGAGCAGTACTTC
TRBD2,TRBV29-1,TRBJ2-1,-,CSVETLAGLQNEQFF,TGCAGCGTTGAAACTTTAGCGGGACTCCAAAATGAGCAGTTCTTC
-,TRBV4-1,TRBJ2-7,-,CASSQATVYEQYF,TGCGCCAGCAGCCAGGCAACAGTTTACGAGCAGTACTTC
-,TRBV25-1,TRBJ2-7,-,CASSDRGRPYEQYF,TGTGCCAGCAGTGATAGAGGCAGACCCTACGAGCAGTACTTC
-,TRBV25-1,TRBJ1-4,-,CASSEPTGRNEKLFF,TGTGCCAGCAGTGAACCTACAGGGCGTAATGAAAAACTGTTTTTT
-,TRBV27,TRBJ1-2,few,CATNGQGKGYTF,TGTGCCACTAATGGGCAGGGTAAGGGCTACACCTTC
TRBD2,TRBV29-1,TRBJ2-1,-,CSVEEGGSPGNEQFF,TGCAGCGTTGAAGAGGGCGGGAGTCCTGGGAATGAGCAGTTCTTC
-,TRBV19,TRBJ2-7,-,CASSIGGSTPYEQYF,TGTGCCAGTAGTATAGGGGGCTCCACACCCTACGAGCAGTACTTC
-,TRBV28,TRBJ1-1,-,CASSPAGTLHLGTEAFF,TGTGCCAGCAGTCCCGCAGGCACCCTACACCTTGGGACTGAAGCTTTCTTT
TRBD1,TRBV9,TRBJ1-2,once,CASSPGRDRGPLFYGYTF,TGTGCCAGCAGCCCCGGACGGGACAGGGGTCCCCTCTTCTATGGCTACACCTTC
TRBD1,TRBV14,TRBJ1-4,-,CASSQVWTGKLFF,TGTGCCAGCAGCCAAGTCTGGACAGGGAAACTGTTTTTT
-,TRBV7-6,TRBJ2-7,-,CASSLIQGAYEQYF,TGTGCCAGCAGCTTAATCCAGGGCGCTTATGAGCAGTACTTC
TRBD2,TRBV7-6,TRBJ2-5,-,CASSVGLAVYQETQYF,TGTGCCAGCAGCGTGGGGCTAGCGGTGTACCAAGAGACCCAGTACTTC
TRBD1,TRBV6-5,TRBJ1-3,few,CASSTRTGVNTIYF,TGTGCCAGCAGTACCCGGACAGGGGTAAACACCATATATTTT
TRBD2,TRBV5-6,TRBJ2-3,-,CASSPSPAGVPTDTQYF,TGTGCCAGCAGCCCCAGCCCGGCGGGAGTCCCCACAGATACGCAGTATTTT
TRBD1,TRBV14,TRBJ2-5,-,CASSQAGTGLETQYF,TGTGCCAGCAGCCAGGCTGGGACAGGGTTAGAGACCCAGTACTTC
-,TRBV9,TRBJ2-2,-,CASSVGAGPPANTGELFF,TGTGCCAGCAGCGTAGGGGCAGGGCCGCCTGCGAACACCGGGGAGCTGTTTTTT
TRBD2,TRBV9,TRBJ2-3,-,CASSGGPFGGAGDTQYF,TGTGCCAGCAGCGGGGGGCCGTTCGGGGGGGCCGGAGATACGCAGTATTTT
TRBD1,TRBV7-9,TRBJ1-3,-,CASSEQTGHSGNTIYF,TGTGCCAGCAGCGAACAGACAGGGCACTCTGGAAACACCATATATTTT
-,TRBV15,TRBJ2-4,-,CATSRDRQVFDIQYF,TGTGCCACCAGCAGAGATAGACAGGTGTTTGACATTCAGTACTTC
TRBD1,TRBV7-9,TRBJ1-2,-,CASSFPGGSGYTF,TGTGCCAGCAGCTTCCCAGGGGGCAGTGGCTACACCTTC
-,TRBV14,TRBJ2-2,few,CASRVAGKTGELFF,TGTGCCAGCAGGGTGGCAGGGAAGACCGGGGAGCTGTTTTTT
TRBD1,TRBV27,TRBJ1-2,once,CASSLGGGAGYGYTF,TGTGCCAGCAGTTTAGGAGGGGGCGCAGGCTATGGCTACACCTTC
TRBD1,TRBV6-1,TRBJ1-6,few,CASSEGQGPFGPLHF,TGTGCCAGCAGTGAAGGACAGGGGCCTTTCGGGCCCCTCCACTTT
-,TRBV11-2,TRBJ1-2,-,CASRPLGAQGYTF,TGTGCCAGCAGACCGCTAGGGGCGCAAGGCTACACCTTC
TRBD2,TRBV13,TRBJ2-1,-,CASTSDLSGRASYNEQFF,TGTGCCAGCACCTCCGACCTTAGCGGGAGGGCCTCCTACAATGAGCAGTTCTTC
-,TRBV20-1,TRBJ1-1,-,CSAWTDTEAFF,TGCAGTGCTTGGACAGACACTGAAGCTTTCTTT
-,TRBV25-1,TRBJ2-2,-,CASRKETANTGELFF,TGTGCCAGCAGGAAGGAGACAGCGAACACCGGGGAGCTGTTTTTT
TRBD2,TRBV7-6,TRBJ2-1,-,CASSLRGVNEQFF,TGTGCCAGCAGCTTGCGGGGGGTGAATGAGCAGTTCTTC